This TCR beta chain was documented in a study of blood T cell repertoires in COVID-19. As for the study in general: COVID-19 samples collected from the United States, Italy and Spain covered acute and convalescent phases. PBMCs, B-cell-depleted T cells, or T cells were the source of the cDNA or gDNA that made up the material.

How the authors handled the data: Reference gene primer amplification in the assay estimated nucleated cell counts. The protocol was immunoSEQ multiplex PCR, while the TCRdb copy is restricted to in-frame clones and leaves out a portion. Clone size and V and J calls were adopted from that table, with D and trimming inferred from the DNA. The sample has under 250,000 clones; 80% to 90% are singletons. The table lists this clone with a count of one. Germline V lookup: CDR1 WSHSY, CDR2 SAAADI. CDR3 length: 14 residues. V lost 0 bases to trimming and J lost 5 bases, with 11 bases between them. The gene calls are TRBV10-2 and TRBJ2-7; possible D gene TRBD2, 5 bases. Sequenced: peripheral blood. The TCR was taken from a man aged 50 or older with active or convalescent COVID-19. As DNA, the CDR3 is TGCGCCAGCAGTGAGTCTTATTCCGGGGACGAGCAGTACTTC. The encoded protein is CASSESYSGDEQYF.